The next 7 T cell receptor beta chains were all read from a single sample in a study of blood T cell repertoires in COVID-19. The method was immunoSEQ multiplex PCR; TCRdb's version includes in-frame clones alone and lacks a portion of them. The sample yields 150,000 or so clones, 80% to 90% seen once. The specimen was peripheral blood. These receptor sequences come from a woman in her forties with acute or convalescent COVID-19.

The genes are TRBV13 and TRBJ1-1; 9 nucleotides align to TRBD1. The CDR3 sequence is 16 residues long. Unmatched junction bases numbered 7, after V lost 5 bases and J lost 0 bases. Germline lookup yields CDR1 PRHDT and CDR2 FYEKMQ (reference sequence). The CDR3 nucleotides read TGTGCCAGCAGCCCGGGGACAGGGTATATGAACACTGAAGCTTTCTTT. This gives the protein CASSPGTGYMNTEAFF.

The V call is TRBV10-3, the J call TRBJ2-6; 11 bases fit TRBD1. V dropped 10 bases and J dropped 3; count of bases not matched to a gene: 8. Germline V CDR1 and CDR2: ENHRY, SYGVKD. The CDR3 is made up of 16 amino acids. The CDR3 protein is CATLGQGAVGANVLTF. The CDR3, as DNA: TGTGCCACCTTAGGACAGGGGGCGGTTGGGGCCAACGTCCTGACTTTC.

This sequence joins TRBV4-1 and TRBJ2-3, with 11 nucleotides matching TRBD2. There are 16 residues in the CDR3. The junction had 14 bases not matched to a gene; V was cut back by 5 bases and J by 10 bases. The germline gives CDR1 MGHRA, CDR2 YSYEKL. This CDR3 reads CASSYPLAGGPGPQYF. CDR3 nucleotide sequence: TGCGCCAGCAGCTACCCATTAGCGGGGGGGCCGGGGCCGCAGTATTTT.

The gene calls are TRBV12-3 or TRBV12-4 and TRBJ2-3; TRBD1 is a possible D gene (5 bases). This CDR3 contains 13 residues. V was pared by 6 bases and J by 3 bases, with 10 bases between. The CDR3 region has the DNA TGTGCCAGCAGCCAGAAGGGGACAGATACGCAGTATTTT. The encoded protein is CASSQKGTDTQYF.

This clone was observed a single time. The chain recombines TRBV2 with TRBJ2-2; 7 bases map to TRBD1. There are 16 residues in the CDR3. Looked up from germline, CDR1 is SNHLY and CDR2 is FYNNEI. Trimming took 4 bases from V and 1 from J; bases not matched to a gene: 6. The CDR3 sequence: CASSGPGQENTGELFF. CDR3 DNA: TGTGCCAGCAGTGGACCCGGACAGGAGAACACCGGGGAGCTGTTTTTT.

CDR3 sequence (DNA): TGTGCCAGCAGTTTCAAAGCGGGAGGGTACGAGCAGTACTTC. Its translation: CASSFKAGGYEQYF. The rearrangement links TRBV27 to TRBJ2-7; TRBD2 matches at 10 bases. From germline, CDR1 is MNHEY and CDR2 SMNVEV (reference sequence). The CDR3 contains 14 residues. V trimming: 3 bases; J trimming: 4 bases; junction bases outside the gene matches: 3.

This clone has a handful of counts. This chain links TRBV7-9 with TRBJ1-1; tentatively, D is TRBD1 (6 bases). The CDR3 runs to 14 residues. Germline loops: CDR1 SEHNR, CDR2 FQNEAQ (reference sequence). V dropped 5 bases and J dropped 1 base, with 11 bases sitting between them. The CDR3, as DNA: TGTGCCAGCAGCCCGGGACAAGCGAACACTGAAGCTTTCTTT. Translation gives CASSPGQANTEAFF. Filled out from reference TRBV7-9 and TRBJ1-1, the complete variable domain reads DTGVSQNPRHKITKRGQNVTFRCDPISEHNRLYWYRQTLGQGPEFLTYFQNEAQLEKSRLLSDRFSAERPKGSFSTLEIQRTEQGDSAMYLCASSPGQANTEAFFGQGTRLTVV.